This T cell receptor beta chain appears in the sequencing data of a study of blood T cell repertoires in COVID-19. The method was immunoSEQ multiplex PCR; TCRdb's version includes in-frame clones alone and lacks a portion of them. The sample yields 45,000 to 55,000 clones, more than 70% seen once. V was cut by 4 bases and J by 4 bases, with 17 bases left in between. The CDR3 covers 16 residues. Germline V gives CDR1 PRHDT, CDR2 FYEKMQ (reference sequence). The sequence was obtained from a woman aged 80 or older with acute or convalescent COVID-19. The chain employs TRBV13 and TRBJ1-3; the D gene is possibly TRBD1 (6 bases). The sample comprised peripheral blood. The CDR3 reads CASSYKTRTAGNTIYF. As DNA, the CDR3 is TGTGCCAGCAGCTACAAGACCCGGACAGCCGGAAACACCATATATTTT.